Presented here are 25 T cell receptor beta chains from one specimen sequenced in a study of shared clonotypes between healthy human individuals. Libraries were prepared by immunoSEQ multiplex PCR; TCRdb keeps only in-frame clonotypes and omits some of them. The sample has some 2,400,000 clones; 90% to 97% are singletons. The specimen was naive CD4+ T cells sorted from blood. Subset of the sample: CD45RA+ positively selected. These receptors originate from a man in his late teens or twenties in good health.

The chain carries TRBV9 and TRBJ2-3, with TRBD2 matching 8 bases. Trimming at V came to 1 base and at J to 3 bases, leaving 7 bases not matched to a gene. CDR3 length: 16 residues. Germline V gene data show CDR1 as SGDLS and CDR2 as YYNGEE. The CDR3 sequence: CASSVLTGGATDTQYF. The CDR3, as DNA: TGTGCCAGCAGCGTACTAACCGGGGGGGCAACAGATACGCAGTATTTT. Full variable domain (remainder filled in from reference TRBV9 and TRBJ2-3): DSGVTQTPKHLITATGQRVTLRCSPRSGDLSVYWYQQSLDQGLQFLIQYYNGEERAKGNILERFSAQQFPDLHSELNLSSLELGDSALYFCASSVLTGGATDTQYFGPGTRLTVL.

This clone was seen once. This chain links TRBV19 with TRBJ2-7; D possibly uses TRBD1 or TRBD2 (5 bases each). V was clipped by 4 bases and J by 2 bases, with 15 bases between them. The CDR3 consists of 15 residues. CDR1 and CDR2 from the germline V gene are LNHDA and SQIVND (reference sequence). This chain's CDR3 is CASSRVTGTTYEQYF. CDR3 coding DNA: TGTGCCAGTAGTAGGGTGACCGGGACGACCTACGAGCAGTACTTC.

This chain links TRBV28 with TRBJ1-1; D gene unclear. This CDR3 is built from 17 residues. V lost 5 bases, J lost 0 bases, and 19 bases lay in between. Germline-derived CDR1 and CDR2 are MDHEN and SYDVKM. The CDR3 is CASSLWDGSSMNTEAFF. Here the CDR3 DNA reads TGTGCCAGCAGTCTCTGGGATGGGAGCTCCATGAACACTGAAGCTTTCTTT.

The count of this clone is one. The rearrangement joins TRBV6-5 to TRBJ2-7, with 11 positions matching TRBD2. In germline, CDR1 is MNHEY, CDR2 SVGAGI. The CDR3 has 16 residues. Unmatched junction bases numbered 5, after V lost 0 bases and J lost 4 bases. As DNA, the CDR3 is TGTGCCAGCAGTTACTCGCCGGCTAGCGGGAGGTACGAGCAGTACTTC. This sequence encodes CASSYSPASGRYEQYF.

This rearrangement joins TRBV21-1 to TRBJ2-1; TRBD2 is the table's D call and was not checked against the DNA. TRBV21-1 is flagged as a pseudogene. This CDR3 is built from 17 residues. The CDR3 protein is CASSGCLAGARYNEQFF. The CDR3 DNA is TGTGCCAGCAGCGGATGCTTAGCGGGAGCGCGCTACAATGAGCAGTTCTTC.

This rearrangement joins TRBV5-4 to TRBJ2-7; 8 positions agree with TRBD2. The CDR3 contains 14 residues. Germline values: CDR1 SGHNT, CDR2 YYREEE (reference sequence). The junction had 2 bases not matched to a gene; V was cut back by 1 base and J by 2 bases. CDR3 nucleotide sequence: TGTGCCAGCAGCTTGAGCGGGGGACCCTACGAGCAGTACTTC. Translation gives CASSLSGGPYEQYF.

For the CDR3, the DNA is TGTGCCAGTGGAGAGACTAGCTGGGGCCAAGAGACCCAGTACTTC. Translation gives CASGETSWGQETQYF. The chain is built from TRBV19 and TRBJ2-5; TRBD2 agrees at 7 bases. V trimming: 8 bases; J trimming: 1 base; junction bases outside the gene matches: 10. The length of the CDR3 is 15 residues. Germline values: CDR1 LNHDA, CDR2 SQIVND (reference sequence). The full variable domain, completed using reference TRBV19 and TRBJ2-5, is DGGITQSPKYLFRKEGQNVTLSCEQNLNHDAMYWYRQDPGQGLRLIYYSQIVNDFQKGDIAEGYSVSREKKESFPLTVTSAQKNPTAFYLCASGETSWGQETQYFGPGTRLLVL.

The J gene is TRBJ2-1, the V gene TRBV6-5, with TRBD1 as a possible D gene (6 bases). CDR3 length: 12 residues. V was cut by 10 bases and J by 6 bases, with 13 bases left in between. In germline, CDR1 is MNHEY, CDR2 SVGAGI. The CDR3 region is CATADRTNEQFF. The CDR3 DNA reads as TGTGCCACCGCTGACAGGACCAATGAGCAGTTCTTC.

This chain links TRBV29-1 with TRBJ2-7; D is unclear. Deletions cut 0 bases from V and 9 bases from J, with 9 bases between. CDR1 SQVTM and CDR2 ANQGSEA come from the germline V gene. The CDR3 contains 11 residues. The DNA of the CDR3 is TGCAGCGTTGAAGATATGGGAAGGCAGTACTTC. Its protein product is CSVEDMGRQYF.

This clone was recorded once. V gene TRBV7-2 combines with J gene TRBJ2-2; D possibly uses TRBD1 or TRBD2 (6 bases each). This CDR3 has 17 residues. V was cut by 4 bases and J by 4 bases, with 19 bases left in between. Germline CDR1 is SGHTA and CDR2 is FQGNSA. CDR3 region: CASSSHLGGGRTGELFF. The DNA of the CDR3 is TGTGCCAGCAGCTCGCACTTAGGAGGGGGACGCACCGGGGAGCTGTTTTTT.

This chain joins TRBV6-4 and TRBJ2-3; a possible D gene is TRBD2 (7 bases). The CDR3 contains 16 residues. CDR1 is MRHNA and CDR2 is SNTAGT in the germline V gene. V lost 0 bases, J lost 5 bases, and 15 bases lay in between. CDR3 nucleotides: TGTGCCAGCAGTGACTCGAAGGTGGGGGGGCAAGATACGCAGTATTTT. Amino acid sequence: CASSDSKVGGQDTQYF.

V and J are TRBV7-2 and TRBJ2-7; 7 bases map to TRBD1. The CDR3 extends over 17 amino acids. The germline V gene has CDR1 SGHTA and CDR2 FQGNSA. The V and J ends lost 1 base and 2 bases, in that order; junction bases with no gene match: 11. CDR3 region: CASSLGVGQGVPYEQYF. For the CDR3, the DNA is TGTGCCAGCAGCTTAGGCGTAGGGCAGGGGGTTCCCTACGAGCAGTACTTC.

The rearrangement uses TRBV2 and TRBJ2-7, with 8 bases lining up with TRBD2. With V trimmed by 5 bases and J by 6 bases, 12 bases remained unmatched. CDR1 is SNHLY and CDR2 is FYNNEI in the germline V gene. CDR3 size: 15 residues. This chain's CDR3 is CASSTIPGLGVEQYF. CDR3 bases: TGTGCCAGCAGTACCATTCCGGGACTAGGGGTCGAGCAGTACTTC.

A few counts support this clone. This rearrangement joins TRBV2 to TRBJ2-7; 13 positions match TRBD2. The CDR3 runs to 15 residues. Germline assignment: CDR1 SNHLY and CDR2 FYNNEI. The trim removed 6 bases at V and 9 bases at J, leaving 11 bases unmatched. The CDR3 bases are TGTGCCAGCAGCCGGACTAGCGGGGGCCCAATCGGGCAGTACTTC. It translates to CASSRTSGGPIGQYF.

J is TRBJ1-2 and V is TRBV10-3, with TRBD1 identical over 7 bases. V gave up 6 bases and J gave up 8 bases; unmatched junction bases: 12. The germline V gene has CDR1 ENHRY and CDR2 SYGVKD. The CDR3 contains 14 residues. CDR3 nucleotide sequence: TGTGCCATCAGCGGTGGGGGACAGCCTGCGGGCTACACCTTC. This codes for CAISGGGQPAGYTF.

The chain links TRBV2 to TRBJ2-5; D ambiguous. V dropped 6 bases and J dropped 6 bases, with 8 bases sitting between them. The length of the CDR3 is 11 residues. Germline V gene sequence: CDR1 SNHLY, CDR2 FYNNEI. The CDR3 loop is CASSYEKTQYF. In DNA, the CDR3 is TGTGCCAGCAGCTACGAGAAGACCCAGTACTTC.

Worth noting for this clone: In the same sample, other DNA sequences code for this CDR3. The chain employs TRBV30 and TRBJ2-1; unclear D gene. The germline V and J ends were trimmed by 1 base and 1 base, with 5 bases remaining between them. Germline CDR1 is GTSNPN and CDR2 is SVGIG (reference sequence). The CDR3 has 13 residues. The CDR3 loop is CAWSGQSYNEQFF. In DNA form, the CDR3 reads TGTGCCTGGAGTGGGCAGTCCTACAATGAGCAGTTCTTC.

The chain uses TRBV5-6 and TRBJ2-3; TRBD1 agrees at 9 bases. Per the germline V gene, CDR1 is SGHDT and CDR2 is YYEEEE. This CDR3 has 17 amino acids. J lost 2 bases, V lost 4 bases, and 11 bases had no gene match. In nucleotides, the CDR3 is TGTGCCAGCAGCCTGGACAGGGGCCAGCTCCTCACAGATACGCAGTATTTT. This codes for CASSLDRGQLLTDTQYF.

V and J are TRBV29-1 and TRBJ1-1, with TRBD1 matching 7 bases. In germline, CDR1 is SQVTM, CDR2 ANQGSEA. The CDR3 consists of 12 residues. Losses at the gene ends were 4 bases for V and 6 bases for J; bases not matched to a gene: 5. CDR3 nucleotides: TGCAGCGTTGGCCAGGGGGGGTCTGAAGCTTTCTTT. Encoded protein: CSVGQGGSEAFF.

The chain links TRBV25-1 to TRBJ2-7; D is ambiguous. Between the trimmed V and J ends, which lost 1 base and 5 bases, there was a span of 3 bases. The germline gives CDR1 MGHDK, CDR2 SYGVNS. This CDR3 region has 11 residues. The CDR3 here is CASSEFDEQYF. The CDR3 DNA reads TGTGCCAGCAGTGAATTCGACGAGCAGTACTTC.

The rearrangement links TRBV19 to TRBJ1-2; 9 bases are shared with TRBD1. The CDR3 has 15 amino acids. Germline V gives CDR1 LNHDA, CDR2 SQIVND (reference sequence). V shed 5 bases and J 2 bases; nucleotides not matched to a gene: 6. The DNA of the CDR3 is TGTGCCAGTAGTGTAACAGGGGGCGCCAACTATGGCTACACCTTC. Protein product: CASSVTGGANYGYTF.

In its sample, this clone was seen once. The gene calls are TRBV6-6 and TRBJ2-2, with 7 nucleotides matching TRBD1. The CDR3 runs 15 residues. V lost 5 bases to trimming and J lost 3 bases; unmatched junction nucleotides: 6. Germline CDR1 is MNHNY and CDR2 is SVGAGI (reference sequence). The CDR3 region is CASSTRGSDTGELFF. The DNA of the CDR3 is TGTGCCAGCAGTACCAGGGGGTCGGACACCGGGGAGCTGTTTTTT.

The rearrangement joins TRBV4-1 to TRBJ1-1, with TRBD1 identical over 9 bases. V dropped 3 bases and J dropped 1; count of bases not matched to a gene: 12. Germline V CDR1 and CDR2: MGHRA, YSYEKL. This CDR3 is built from 18 residues. CDR3 residues: CASSHLLLTGGENTEAFF. The CDR3 DNA is TGCGCCAGCAGCCACCTACTACTGACAGGGGGGGAGAACACTGAAGCTTTCTTT.

There are a few counts of this clone. Other DNA sequences of this sample code for an identical CDR3. The gene calls are TRBV5-1 and TRBJ2-7; no definite D call. Trimming shortened V by 3 bases and J by 0 bases, and 4 bases separated the two germline ends. Per the germline V gene, CDR1 is SGHRS and CDR2 is YFSETQ. The CDR3 runs 12 residues. The CDR3 sequence is CASSWDSYEQYF. DNA of the CDR3: TGCGCCAGCAGCTGGGACTCCTACGAGCAGTACTTC.

The chain combines TRBV10-1 with TRBJ2-2; 10 bases fit TRBD1. CDR3 length: 17 amino acids. Trimming removed 2 bases from V and 4 bases from J; junction bases left unmatched: 7. Germline V lookup: CDR1 WNHNN, CDR2 SYGVQD (reference sequence). The CDR3 protein is CASSERDRGRGTGELFF. In DNA form, the CDR3 reads TGCGCCAGCAGTGAGAGGGACAGGGGAAGAGGCACCGGGGAGCTGTTTTTT.